This is a list of T cell receptor beta chains from one sample in a study of blood T cell repertoires in COVID-19. The table came from immunoSEQ multiplex PCR; TCRdb's copy has only in-frame clones and leaves some out. The table records under 150,000 clones, roughly 71% of them present only once. The sequenced material came from peripheral blood. The receptors were sampled from a man older than 75 with acute or convalescent COVID-19. Each CDR3 is given with its conserved first and last residue. A D gene is named only where the DNA matches it firmly. Clone size is stated in some rows and not others, as once, few, many or a class when expanded.

J,D,V,size,DNA,CDR3
TRBJ1-1,NA,TRBV5-5,NA,TGTGCCAGCAGCTTCAGGGCAGGGATTATCGGTGAAGCTTTCTTT,CASSFRAGIIGEAFF
TRBJ1-6,NA,TRBV10-3,NA,TGTGCCATCAGTGAAACGGGGTTAACCTATAATTCACCCCTCCACTTT,CAISETGLTYNSPLHF
TRBJ1-3,NA,TRBV9,NA,TGTGCCAGCAGCCTGGGGGCCTCTGGAAACACCATATATTTT,CASSLGASGNTIYF
TRBJ1-5,NA,TRBV12-3/TRBV12-4,NA,TGTGCCAGCAGTTTGACCCGAGGGCAGCCCCAGCATTTT,CASSLTRGQPQHF
TRBJ2-5,TRBD1,TRBV5-1,NA,TGCGCCAGCAGCGCCGGGACAGGGGGTTTAGAGACCCAGTACTTC,CASSAGTGGLETQYF
TRBJ2-5,NA,TRBV20-1,NA,TGCAGTGCCAGAACCGGGGAGACCCAGTACTTC,CSARTGETQYF
TRBJ1-2,TRBD1,TRBV5-1,once,TGCGCCAGCAGCTGGGACAGGGGGTTTTCCTATGGCTACACCTTC,CASSWDRGFSYGYTF
TRBJ2-2,NA,TRBV5-1,NA,TGCGCCAGCAGCTTGGTAACAGGGAACACCGGGGAGCTGTTTTTT,CASSLVTGNTGELFF
TRBJ2-7,TRBD2,TRBV5-1,NA,TGCGCCAGCGGGGAGGGGAGCTCCTACGAGCAGTACTTC,CASGEGSSYEQYF
TRBJ1-6,NA,TRBV6-6,NA,TGTGCCAGCAGTTACGTCCGACTACCCCTCCACTTT,CASSYVRLPLHF
TRBJ2-3,TRBD2,TRBV6-4,NA,TGTGCCAGCAGTGATCGAGCGGGGGGGCCGGTAGATACGCAGTATTTT,CASSDRAGGPVDTQYF
TRBJ2-2,NA,TRBV9,NA,TGTGCCAGCAGCGTAATTGGGACAAGAAACACCGGGGAGCTGTTTTTT,CASSVIGTRNTGELFF
TRBJ2-2,TRBD1,TRBV5-4,NA,TGTGCCAGCAGCTTCCTCATAGGACAGGGGGTTGACACCGGGGAGCTGTTTTTT,CASSFLIGQGVDTGELFF
TRBJ1-1,TRBD1,TRBV6-5,NA,TGTGCCAGCAGACCCGAGACAGGGTATGACACTGAAGCTTTCTTT,CASRPETGYDTEAFF
TRBJ2-6,TRBD1,TRBV4-1,NA,TGCGCCAGCAGCTTGCGGACAGGGGGCTTTTCTGGGGCCAACGTCCTGACTTTC,CASSLRTGGFSGANVLTF
TRBJ2-6,TRBD1,TRBV6-2/TRBV6-3,NA,TGTGCCAGCAGTTACCTTAAGGGACAGGGGAACTCTGGGGCCAACGTCCTGACTTTC,CASSYLKGQGNSGANVLTF
TRBJ1-2,TRBD1,TRBV7-9,once,TGTGCCAGCAGCCCGGGACAGGGGGCGGCGGGCTACACCTTC,CASSPGQGAAGYTF
TRBJ2-7,NA,TRBV4-1,NA,TGCGCCAGCAGCCTTGCCCAGGGGGGCCCGAGGAGTGTCGAGCAGTACTTC,CASSLAQGGPRSVEQYF
TRBJ1-3,NA,TRBV5-6,NA,TGTGCCAGCTATCCCCTCGGTGACTCTGGAAACACCATATATTTT,CASYPLGDSGNTIYF
TRBJ2-4,TRBD2,TRBV19,few,TGTGCCAGTAGTATAGCGGCTAGCGGGCCGCAAAAAGCCAAAAACATTCAGTACTTC,CASSIAASGPQKAKNIQYF
TRBJ1-1,NA,TRBV5-1,few,TGCGCCAGCAGCTTGCGAGTCGGGAACACTGAAGCTTTCTTT,CASSLRVGNTEAFF
TRBJ2-2,NA,TRBV28,few,TGTGCCAGCAGTGCGGCAAGTAACACCGGGGAGCTGTTTTTT,CASSAASNTGELFF
TRBJ1-1,NA,TRBV6-5,NA,TGTGCCAGCTTCCGGCCTACAGGGTCCCGGGAAGCTTTCTTT,CASFRPTGSREAFF
TRBJ1-1,NA,TRBV5-1,few,TGCGCCAGCAGCTTGGAGTCCCAGGGGAGCACTGAAGCTTTCTTT,CASSLESQGSTEAFF
TRBJ2-2,TRBD1,TRBV19,NA,TGTGCCAGTAGTTACAGGGGAGCGAACACCGGGGAGCTGTTTTTT,CASSYRGANTGELFF
TRBJ2-1,NA,TRBV19,NA,TGTGCCACCGCGCGGGGTGGCTACAATGAGCAGTTCTTC,CATARGGYNEQFF
TRBJ1-2,NA,TRBV13,NA,TGTGCCAGCAGCCGCTGGTGGCAGGGTAGCGGCTACACCTTC,CASSRWWQGSGYTF
TRBJ2-7,TRBD1,TRBV5-6,NA,TGTGCCAGCAGCTTCTGGTCAGGGGGCCCTAACTCCTACGAGCAGTACTTC,CASSFWSGGPNSYEQYF
TRBJ2-1,NA,TRBV6-6,NA,TGTGCCAGCAGTTACCAAGGGGGGGCGGGTCTGATCTTC,CASSYQGGAGLIF
TRBJ2-7,TRBD1,TRBV19,NA,TGTGCCAGTAGTACGGGACAGGGGGCTTACGAGCAGTACTTC,CASSTGQGAYEQYF
TRBJ1-5,NA,TRBV6-5,NA,TGTGCCAGCAGTTACTCATGGGGCGGGGATCAGCCCCAGCATTTT,CASSYSWGGDQPQHF
TRBJ2-7,NA,TRBV29-1,NA,TGCAGCGTAGCAGGTCTCGGGGGATACGAGCAGTACTTC,CSVAGLGGYEQYF
TRBJ1-3,TRBD1,TRBV6-5,NA,TGTGCCAGCAGCAGGGACAGGACCTCTGGAAACACCATATATTTT,CASSRDRTSGNTIYF